In its sample, the clone carrying this TCR beta chain was seen once. This record belongs to a study of T cell responses to AZD1222 COVID-19 vaccine. Profiled with immunoSEQ multiplex PCR; TCRdb holds only in-frame clones, not every one. The sample includes fewer than 150,000 clones, over 75% of them seen just once. Trimming took 4 bases from V and 4 from J, leaving 17 bases between them. Germline V gives CDR1 MGHRA, CDR2 YSYEKL. The CDR3 contains 15 residues. This receptor was obtained from an adult in good health. The sample in question was peripheral blood, obtained on day 0 of AZD1222 vaccination. J is TRBJ2-7 and V is TRBV4-1, with D possibly matching TRBD2 (6 bases). In DNA, the CDR3 is TGCGCCAGCAGCCGGGACGACGGGGGAGTATACGAGCAGTACTTC. Its protein product is CASSRDDGGVYEQYF.